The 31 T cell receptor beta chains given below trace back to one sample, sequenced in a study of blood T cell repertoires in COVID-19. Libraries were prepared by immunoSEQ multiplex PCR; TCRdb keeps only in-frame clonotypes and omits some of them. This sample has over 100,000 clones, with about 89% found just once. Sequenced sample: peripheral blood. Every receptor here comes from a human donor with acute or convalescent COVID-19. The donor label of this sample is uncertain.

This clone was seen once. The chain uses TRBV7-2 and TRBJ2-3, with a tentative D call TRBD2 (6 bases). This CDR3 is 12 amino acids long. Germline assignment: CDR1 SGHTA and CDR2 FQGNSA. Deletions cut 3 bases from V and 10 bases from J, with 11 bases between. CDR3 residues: CASSFGLSAQYF. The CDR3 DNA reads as TGTGCCAGCAGCTTTGGACTATCGGCGCAGTATTTT.

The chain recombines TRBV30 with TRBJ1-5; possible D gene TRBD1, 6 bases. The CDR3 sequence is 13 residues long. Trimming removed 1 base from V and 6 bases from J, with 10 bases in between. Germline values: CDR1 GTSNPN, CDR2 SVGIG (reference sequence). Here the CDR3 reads CAWSAQGTQPQHF. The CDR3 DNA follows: TGTGCCTGGAGTGCTCAGGGGACTCAGCCCCAGCATTTT.

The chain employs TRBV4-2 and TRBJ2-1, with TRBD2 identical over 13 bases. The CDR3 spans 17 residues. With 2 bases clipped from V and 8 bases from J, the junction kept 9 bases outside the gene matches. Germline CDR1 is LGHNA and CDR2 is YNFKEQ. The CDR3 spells CASSQRQTSGGGDEQFF. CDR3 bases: TGTGCCAGCAGCCAAAGACAAACTAGCGGGGGGGGTGATGAGCAGTTCTTC.

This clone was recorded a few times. The CDR3 reads CATGTGDSGQPQHF. For the CDR3, the DNA is TGTGCCACCGGGACAGGGGATTCCGGTCAGCCCCAGCATTTT. V is TRBV15 and J is TRBJ1-5; 10 bases map to TRBD1. CDR3 length equals 14 residues. Germline V lookup: CDR1 LNHNV, CDR2 YYDKDF (reference sequence). Trimming at V came to 8 bases and at J to 6 bases, leaving 7 bases not matched to a gene.

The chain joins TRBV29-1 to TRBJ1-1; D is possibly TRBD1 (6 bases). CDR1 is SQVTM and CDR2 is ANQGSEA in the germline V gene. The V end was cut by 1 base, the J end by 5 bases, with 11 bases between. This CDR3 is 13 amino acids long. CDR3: CSVEVGRGTEAFF. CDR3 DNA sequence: TGCAGCGTTGAAGTCGGCAGGGGAACTGAAGCTTTCTTT.

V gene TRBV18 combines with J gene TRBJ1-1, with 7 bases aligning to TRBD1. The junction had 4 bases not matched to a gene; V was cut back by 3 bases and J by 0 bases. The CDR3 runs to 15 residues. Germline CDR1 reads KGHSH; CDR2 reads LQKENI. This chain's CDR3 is CASSPPGQLNTEAFF. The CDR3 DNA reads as TGTGCCAGCTCACCGCCGGGACAGTTGAACACTGAAGCTTTCTTT. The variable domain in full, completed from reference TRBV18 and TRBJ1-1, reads NAGVMQNPRHLVRRRGQEARLRCSPMKGHSHVYWYRQLPEEGLKFMVYLQKENIIDESGMPKERFSAEFPKEGPSILRIQQVVRGDSAAYFCASSPPGQLNTEAFFGQGTRLTVV.

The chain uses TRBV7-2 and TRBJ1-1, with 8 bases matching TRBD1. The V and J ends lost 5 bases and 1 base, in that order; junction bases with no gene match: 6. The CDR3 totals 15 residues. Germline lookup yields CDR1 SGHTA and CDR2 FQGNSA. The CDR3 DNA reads TGTGCCAGCAGCCCCCGGGGGACAGGGAACACTGAAGCTTTCTTT. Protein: CASSPRGTGNTEAFF.

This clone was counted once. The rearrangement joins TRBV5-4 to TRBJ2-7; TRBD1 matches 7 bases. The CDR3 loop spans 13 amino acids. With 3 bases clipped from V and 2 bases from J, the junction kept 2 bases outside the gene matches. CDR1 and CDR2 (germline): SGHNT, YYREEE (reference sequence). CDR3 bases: TGTGCCAGCAGCTACAGGGGCACCTACGAGCAGTACTTC. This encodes CASSYRGTYEQYF. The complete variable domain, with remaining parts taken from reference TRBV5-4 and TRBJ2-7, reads ETGVTQSPTHLIKTRGQQVTLRCSSQSGHNTVSWYQQALGQGPQFIFQYYREEENGRGNFPPRFSGLQFPNYSSELNVNALELDDSALYLCASSYRGTYEQYFGPGTRLTVT.

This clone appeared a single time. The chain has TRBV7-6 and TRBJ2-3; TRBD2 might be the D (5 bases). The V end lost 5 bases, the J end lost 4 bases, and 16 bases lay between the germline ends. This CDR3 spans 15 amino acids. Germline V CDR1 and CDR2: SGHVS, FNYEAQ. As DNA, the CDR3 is TGTGCCAGCAGCCAACTAGGGAGTTGGGCAGATACGCAGTATTTT. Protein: CASSQLGSWADTQYF.

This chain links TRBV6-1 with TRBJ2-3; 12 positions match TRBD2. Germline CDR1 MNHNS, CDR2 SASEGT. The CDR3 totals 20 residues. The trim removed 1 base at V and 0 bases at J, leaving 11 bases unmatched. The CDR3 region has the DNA TGTGCCAGCAGTGAAGGGTTAACTAGCGGGAGGAGTTCTAGCACAGATACGCAGTATTTT. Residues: CASSEGLTSGRSSSTDTQYF.

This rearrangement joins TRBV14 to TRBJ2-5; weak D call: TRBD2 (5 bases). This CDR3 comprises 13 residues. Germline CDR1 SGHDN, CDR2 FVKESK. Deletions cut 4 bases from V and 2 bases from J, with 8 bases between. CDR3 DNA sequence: TGTGCCAGCAGCCCCCGACTACAAGAGACCCAGTACTTC. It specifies CASSPRLQETQYF.

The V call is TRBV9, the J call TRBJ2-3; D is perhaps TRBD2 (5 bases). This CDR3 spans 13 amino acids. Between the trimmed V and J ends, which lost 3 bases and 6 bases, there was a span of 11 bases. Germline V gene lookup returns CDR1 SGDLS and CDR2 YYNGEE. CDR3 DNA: TGTGCCAGCAGCGGAAGCGGTAGGGATACGCAGTATTTT. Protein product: CASSGSGRDTQYF.

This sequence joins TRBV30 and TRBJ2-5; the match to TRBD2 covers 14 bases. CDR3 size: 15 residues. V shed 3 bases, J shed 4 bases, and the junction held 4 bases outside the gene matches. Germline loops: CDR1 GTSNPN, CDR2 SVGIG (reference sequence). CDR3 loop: CAWRPGLAGVETQYF. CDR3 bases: TGTGCCTGGAGACCGGGACTAGCGGGAGTAGAGACCCAGTACTTC.

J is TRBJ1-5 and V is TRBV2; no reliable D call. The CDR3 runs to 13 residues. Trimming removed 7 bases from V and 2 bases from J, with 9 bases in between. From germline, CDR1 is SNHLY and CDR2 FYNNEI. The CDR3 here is CASNLEGNQPQHF. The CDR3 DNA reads TGTGCCAGCAATTTGGAGGGCAATCAGCCCCAGCATTTT.

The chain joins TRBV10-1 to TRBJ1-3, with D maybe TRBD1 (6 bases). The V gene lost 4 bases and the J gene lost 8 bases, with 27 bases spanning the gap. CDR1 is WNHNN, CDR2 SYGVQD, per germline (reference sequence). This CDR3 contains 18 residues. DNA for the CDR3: TGCGCCAGCAGTGGGACAACCGGGACACAAACCTCCGGAGACACCATATATTTT. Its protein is CASSGTTGTQTSGDTIYF.

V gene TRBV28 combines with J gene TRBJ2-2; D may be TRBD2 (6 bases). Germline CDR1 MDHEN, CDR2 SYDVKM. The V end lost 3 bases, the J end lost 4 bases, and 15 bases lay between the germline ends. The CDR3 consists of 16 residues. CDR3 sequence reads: CASSLSGSWGTGELFF. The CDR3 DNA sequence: TGTGCCAGCAGTTTGAGCGGGTCTTGGGGCACCGGGGAGCTGTTTTTT.

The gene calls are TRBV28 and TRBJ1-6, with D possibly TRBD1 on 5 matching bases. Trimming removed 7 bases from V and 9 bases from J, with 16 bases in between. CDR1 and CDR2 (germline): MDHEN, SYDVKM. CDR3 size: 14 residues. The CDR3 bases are TGTGCCAGCATGGGGCCGAGAATATCTTCACCCCTCCACTTT. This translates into CASMGPRISSPLHF.

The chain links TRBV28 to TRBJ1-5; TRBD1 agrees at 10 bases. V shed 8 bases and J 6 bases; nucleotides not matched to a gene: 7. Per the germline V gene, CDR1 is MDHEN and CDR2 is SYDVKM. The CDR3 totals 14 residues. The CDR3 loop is CASEETGGGQPQHF. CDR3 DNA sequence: TGTGCCAGCGAGGAGACAGGGGGCGGTCAGCCCCAGCATTTT.

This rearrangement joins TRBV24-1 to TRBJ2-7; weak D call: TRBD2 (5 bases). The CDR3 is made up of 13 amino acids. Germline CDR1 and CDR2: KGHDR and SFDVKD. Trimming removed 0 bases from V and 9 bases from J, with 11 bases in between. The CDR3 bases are TGTGCCACCAGTGATTTGACCGGGGATCCGCAGTACTTC. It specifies CATSDLTGDPQYF.

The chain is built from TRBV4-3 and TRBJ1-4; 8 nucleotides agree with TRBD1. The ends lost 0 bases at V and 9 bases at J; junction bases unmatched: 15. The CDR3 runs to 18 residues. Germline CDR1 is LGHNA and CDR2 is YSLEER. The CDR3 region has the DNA TGCGCCAGCAGCCAAGATCCACCCGGTCTTAGGACAGGGCAAAAACTGTTTTTT. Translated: CASSQDPPGLRTGQKLFF.

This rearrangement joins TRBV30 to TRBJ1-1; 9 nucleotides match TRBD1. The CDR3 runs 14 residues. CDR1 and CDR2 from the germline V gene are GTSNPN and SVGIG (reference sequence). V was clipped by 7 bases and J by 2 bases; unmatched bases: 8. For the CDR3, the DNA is TGTGCCTTCGGACAGGGGTGGGGAAACACTGAAGCTTTCTTT. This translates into CAFGQGWGNTEAFF.

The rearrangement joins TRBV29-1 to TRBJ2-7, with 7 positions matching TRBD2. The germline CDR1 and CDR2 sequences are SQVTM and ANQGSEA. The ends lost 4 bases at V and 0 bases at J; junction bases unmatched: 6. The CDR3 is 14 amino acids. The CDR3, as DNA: TGCAGCGTTGCCGGAGCGGGGAGCTCCTACGAGCAGTACTTC. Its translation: CSVAGAGSSYEQYF.

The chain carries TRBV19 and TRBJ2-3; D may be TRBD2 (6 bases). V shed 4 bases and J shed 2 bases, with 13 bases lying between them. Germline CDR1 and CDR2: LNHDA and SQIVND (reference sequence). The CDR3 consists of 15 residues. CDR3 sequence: CASSRGDGDTDTQYF. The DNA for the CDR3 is TGTGCCAGTAGTAGGGGGGACGGAGACACAGATACGCAGTATTTT. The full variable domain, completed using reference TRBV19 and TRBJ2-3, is DGGITQSPKYLFRKEGQNVTLSCEQNLNHDAMYWYRQDPGQGLRLIYYSQIVNDFQKGDIAEGYSVSREKKESFPLTVTSAQKNPTAFYLCASSRGDGDTDTQYFGPGTRLTVL.

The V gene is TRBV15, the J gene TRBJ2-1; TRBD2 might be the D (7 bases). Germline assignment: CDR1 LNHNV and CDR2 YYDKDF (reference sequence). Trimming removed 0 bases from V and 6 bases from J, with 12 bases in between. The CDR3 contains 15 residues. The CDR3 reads CATSRELGGGNEQFF. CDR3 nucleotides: TGTGCCACCAGCAGAGAACTAGGGGGGGGCAATGAGCAGTTCTTC.

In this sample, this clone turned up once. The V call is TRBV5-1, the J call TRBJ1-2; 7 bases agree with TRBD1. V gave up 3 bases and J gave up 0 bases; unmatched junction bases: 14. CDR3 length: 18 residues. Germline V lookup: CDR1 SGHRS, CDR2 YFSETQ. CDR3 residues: CASSYEAGTVSANYGYTF. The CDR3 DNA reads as TGCGCCAGCAGCTACGAGGCCGGGACAGTCTCAGCTAACTATGGCTACACCTTC.

DNA for the CDR3: TGTGCCAGCAGCAAAGCTGGGCCGAACACTGAAGCTTTCTTT. As protein: CASSKAGPNTEAFF. The rearrangement uses TRBV21-1 and TRBJ1-1; TRBD1 is the table's D call, not checked against the DNA. TRBV21-1 is marked as a pseudogene. CDR3 size: 14 residues.

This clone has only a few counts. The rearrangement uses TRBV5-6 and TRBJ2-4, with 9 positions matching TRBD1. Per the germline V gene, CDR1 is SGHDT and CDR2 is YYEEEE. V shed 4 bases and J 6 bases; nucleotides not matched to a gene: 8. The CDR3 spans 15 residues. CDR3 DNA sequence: TGTGCCAGCAGCACGGACAGGGGATATGGAAACATTCAGTACTTC. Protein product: CASSTDRGYGNIQYF.

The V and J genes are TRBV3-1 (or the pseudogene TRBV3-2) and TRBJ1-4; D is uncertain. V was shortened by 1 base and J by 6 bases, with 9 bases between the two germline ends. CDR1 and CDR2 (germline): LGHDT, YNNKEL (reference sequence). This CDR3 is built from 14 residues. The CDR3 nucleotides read TGTGCCAGCAGCCAAGCAGGATCGGATGAAAAACTGTTTTTT. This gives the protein CASSQAGSDEKLFF.

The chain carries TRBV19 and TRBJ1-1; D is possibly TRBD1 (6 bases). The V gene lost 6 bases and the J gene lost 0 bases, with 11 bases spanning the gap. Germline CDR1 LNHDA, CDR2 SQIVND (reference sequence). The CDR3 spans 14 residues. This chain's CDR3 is CASRGRDMNTEAFF. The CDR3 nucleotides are TGTGCCAGTAGGGGCAGGGACATGAACACTGAAGCTTTCTTT.

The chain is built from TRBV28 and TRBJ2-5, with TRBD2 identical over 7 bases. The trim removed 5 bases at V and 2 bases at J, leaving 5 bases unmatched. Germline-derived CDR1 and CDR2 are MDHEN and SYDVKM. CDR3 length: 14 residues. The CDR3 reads CASSTPSGQETQYF. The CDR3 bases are TGTGCCAGCAGTACGCCTAGCGGTCAAGAGACCCAGTACTTC.

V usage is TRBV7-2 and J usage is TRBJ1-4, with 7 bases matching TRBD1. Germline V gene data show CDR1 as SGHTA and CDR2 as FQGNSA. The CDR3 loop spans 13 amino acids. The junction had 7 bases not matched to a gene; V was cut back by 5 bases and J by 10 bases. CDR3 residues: CASSRDRDGKLFF. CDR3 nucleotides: TGTGCCAGCAGCCGCGACAGGGACGGAAAACTGTTTTTT.